Listed below are T cell receptor beta chains from one sample, sequenced in a study of T cell clones after liver transplantation. TCRdb's table, derived via immunoSEQ multiplex PCR, lists solely in-frame clones and lacks some. The sample contains tens of thousands of clones, 80% of which appear only once. The source material was CD4+ T cells from blood, sampled 12 months after liver transplant. The receptors stem from a human patient who received a liver transplant. Certain T cells may be donor cells from the graft. The CDR3 runs from the conserved cysteine through the conserved F or W. Fields, in order: J gene, V gene, D gene, clone size, CDR3 DNA, CDR3 protein. The D gene is left open where the match is weak. The size of a clone is reported for some rows only, either as once, few or many, or as a class for expanded clones.

J gene: TRBJ2-7; V gene: TRBV28; D gene: NA; clone size: NA; CDR3 DNA: TGTGCCAGCAGAGAGCCGATACTCTACGAGCAGTACTTC; CDR3 protein: CASREPILYEQYF
J gene: TRBJ1-2; V gene: TRBV10-2; D gene: NA; clone size: few; CDR3 DNA: TGCGCCAGCAGTGACCCTTCGGGGGGACGTATCTATGGCTACACCTTC; CDR3 protein: CASSDPSGGRIYGYTF
J gene: TRBJ2-2; V gene: TRBV11-1; D gene: TRBD2; clone size: NA; CDR3 DNA: TGTGCCAGCAGCCCCACGGGAGGGAGAATGGCCGGGGAGCTGTTTTTT; CDR3 protein: CASSPTGGRMAGELFF
J gene: TRBJ2-5; V gene: TRBV5-1; D gene: TRBD2; clone size: NA; CDR3 DNA: TGCGCCAGCAGCTTGGCCGTAGCGGGGGTCCAAGAGACCCAGTACTTC; CDR3 protein: CASSLAVAGVQETQYF
J gene: TRBJ1-1; V gene: TRBV2; D gene: NA; clone size: NA; CDR3 DNA: TGTGCCAGCAGGGACAAACTCACTGAAGCTTTCTTT; CDR3 protein: CASRDKLTEAFF
J gene: TRBJ2-7; V gene: TRBV28; D gene: TRBD1; clone size: NA; CDR3 DNA: TGTGCCAGCAGTTTTATCCAGGACAGGTTAAGTCCCTACGAGCAGTACTTC; CDR3 protein: CASSFIQDRLSPYEQYF
J gene: TRBJ2-3; V gene: TRBV7-2; D gene: NA; clone size: NA; CDR3 DNA: TGTGCCAGCAGCTTAGGCGGAGTTGGGGGAATTGCGCAGTATTTT; CDR3 protein: CASSLGGVGGIAQYF
J gene: TRBJ2-7; V gene: TRBV6-1; D gene: NA; clone size: NA; CDR3 DNA: TGTGCCAGCAGAAGCTTGGAGGGCATTACCTACGAGCAGTACTTC; CDR3 protein: CASRSLEGITYEQYF
J gene: TRBJ1-4; V gene: TRBV15; D gene: NA; clone size: NA; CDR3 DNA: TGTGCCACCAGCAGAGGTCGCAGGGAGAATGAAAAACTGTTTTTT; CDR3 protein: CATSRGRRENEKLFF
J gene: TRBJ2-3; V gene: TRBV2; D gene: NA; clone size: NA; CDR3 DNA: TGTGCCAGCAGTGACAGGGAAGGGACAGATACGCAGTATTTT; CDR3 protein: CASSDREGTDTQYF
J gene: TRBJ2-1; V gene: TRBV6-6; D gene: TRBD1; clone size: NA; CDR3 DNA: TGTGCCGCGAGGGACAGGGCGGACAATGAGCAGTTCTTC; CDR3 protein: CAARDRADNEQFF
J gene: TRBJ2-5; V gene: TRBV6-5; D gene: TRBD1; clone size: NA; CDR3 DNA: TGTGCCAGCAGTTCCCCGGGACAGATCCAAGAGACCCAGTACTTC; CDR3 protein: CASSSPGQIQETQYF
J gene: TRBJ1-3; V gene: TRBV10-2; D gene: NA; clone size: few; CDR3 DNA: TGCGCCAGCAGTGAGGTACGAGATTCCACCATATATTTT; CDR3 protein: CASSEVRDSTIYF
J gene: TRBJ2-3; V gene: TRBV27; D gene: NA; clone size: few; CDR3 DNA: TGTGCCAGCAGTTTGGGCCCCGGAGACAGCGGGCCTGGAGCAGATACGCAGTATTTT; CDR3 protein: CASSLGPGDSGPGADTQYF
J gene: TRBJ1-1; V gene: TRBV6-5; D gene: TRBD1; clone size: NA; CDR3 DNA: TGTGCCAGCAGTTCGCCGGGACAGGGGGCGACAACTGAAGCTTTCTTT; CDR3 protein: CASSSPGQGATTEAFF
J gene: TRBJ2-3; V gene: TRBV19; D gene: NA; clone size: NA; CDR3 DNA: TGTGCCAGTAGTACCCAGCGAGGGAGCACAGATACGCAGTATTTT; CDR3 protein: CASSTQRGSTDTQYF
J gene: TRBJ1-4; V gene: TRBV19; D gene: TRBD1; clone size: NA; CDR3 DNA: TGTGCCACCCGAGGACAGGGGCGCGGGGGTAATGAAAAACTGTTTTTT; CDR3 protein: CATRGQGRGGNEKLFF
J gene: TRBJ2-1; V gene: TRBV6-5; D gene: TRBD2; clone size: NA; CDR3 DNA: TGTGCCAGCAGCTCCGGGACTAGCGAATATGAGCAGTTCTTC; CDR3 protein: CASSSGTSEYEQFF
J gene: TRBJ1-5; V gene: TRBV6-6; D gene: NA; clone size: NA; CDR3 DNA: TGTGCCAGCAGTTACTCGATGATTAATAGCAATCAGCCCCAGCATTTT; CDR3 protein: CASSYSMINSNQPQHF
J gene: TRBJ2-1; V gene: TRBV18; D gene: NA; clone size: once; CDR3 DNA: TGTGCCAGCTCACCATTTGCGACAGGCCCTTACAATGAGCAGTTCTTC; CDR3 protein: CASSPFATGPYNEQFF
J gene: TRBJ2-3; V gene: TRBV9; D gene: TRBD2; clone size: NA; CDR3 DNA: TGTGCCAGCAGCCCGACCGGGACTAGGGCAGATACGCAGTATTTT; CDR3 protein: CASSPTGTRADTQYF
J gene: TRBJ2-2; V gene: TRBV5-1; D gene: TRBD1; clone size: few; CDR3 DNA: TGCGCCAGCAGCTCCGGGACAGCTATTACCGGGGAGCTGTTTTTT; CDR3 protein: CASSSGTAITGELFF
J gene: TRBJ2-2; V gene: TRBV4-3; D gene: TRBD2; clone size: NA; CDR3 DNA: TGCGCCAGCAGCCAACTTAGCGGGACCGGGGAGCTGTTTTTT; CDR3 protein: CASSQLSGTGELFF
J gene: TRBJ1-1; V gene: TRBV11-2; D gene: NA; clone size: NA; CDR3 DNA: TGTGCCAGCAACCTACTTAACACTGAAGCTTTCTTT; CDR3 protein: CASNLLNTEAFF